The 13 T cell receptor beta chains in this list originate from one sample, sequenced in a study of blood T cell repertoires in COVID-19. Libraries were prepared by immunoSEQ multiplex PCR; TCRdb keeps only in-frame clonotypes and omits some of them. The data hold about 260,000 clones, with over 80% observed a single time. The sequenced sample consisted of PBMCs or T cells enriched from blood (not recorded which). These receptor sequences come from a woman aged 25 to 39 with acute COVID-19.

This clone was counted between two and nine times. This sequence joins TRBV4-2 and TRBJ2-5, with 7 positions matching TRBD1. The CDR3 consists of 17 residues. Losses at the gene ends were 0 bases for V and 4 bases for J; bases not matched to a gene: 11. The germline gives CDR1 LGHNA, CDR2 YNFKEQ. The CDR3 protein is CASSQEGPGTVGETQYF. The CDR3 DNA reads as TGTGCCAGCAGCCAAGAGGGACCGGGGACAGTAGGAGAGACCCAGTACTTC.

The chain uses TRBV28 and TRBJ1-5, with 8 positions matching TRBD1. The J segment lost 9 bases and the V segment lost 4 bases, leaving 8 bases of the junction unmatched. Germline CDR1 reads MDHEN; CDR2 reads SYDVKM. The CDR3 covers 14 residues. The chain's CDR3 is CASSSSTGERPQHF. DNA of the CDR3: TGTGCCAGCAGTTCCTCGACAGGGGAGCGGCCCCAGCATTTT.

The V call is TRBV7-2, the J call TRBJ1-2, with TRBD1 matching over 7 bases. This CDR3 contains 16 residues. Germline V gives CDR1 SGHTA, CDR2 FQGNSA. The V and J ends lost 3 bases and 5 bases, in that order; junction bases with no gene match: 12. For the CDR3, the DNA is TGTGCCAGCAGCTTCCAGGCAGCCGGGACAGCATATGGCTACACCTTC. Its protein is CASSFQAAGTAYGYTF.

The chain carries TRBV19 and TRBJ2-1; the D gene is possibly TRBD2 (6 bases). Deletions cut 7 bases from V and 7 bases from J, with 20 bases between. Germline CDR1 LNHDA, CDR2 SQIVND (reference sequence). There are 15 residues in the CDR3. The CDR3 nucleotides read TGTGCCAGTAACTTTGCGGGGAGAGGGGAGAATGAGCAGTTCTTC. Translated: CASNFAGRGENEQFF.

This clone is a singleton in its sample. The chain employs TRBV7-3 and TRBJ1-1, with D perhaps TRBD1 (5 bases). Germline loops: CDR1 SGHTA, CDR2 FQGTGA. V lost 1 base, J lost 10 bases, and 10 bases lay in between. This CDR3 has 12 amino acids. DNA of the CDR3: TGTGCCAGCAGCTTAATCGGGCAGGGAGCTTTCTTT. Encoded protein: CASSLIGQGAFF.

This clone appeared a single time. The chain carries TRBV6-5 and TRBJ2-2; 8 nucleotides align to TRBD1. The germline CDR1 and CDR2 sequences are MNHEY and SVGAGI. Unmatched junction bases numbered 7, after V lost 6 bases and J lost 4 bases. The CDR3 has 15 residues. The CDR3 DNA sequence: TGTGCCAGCAGCCTGACAGGGGAGAGCACCGGGGAGCTGTTTTTT. Protein product: CASSLTGESTGELFF.

This clone appeared once. The J gene is TRBJ2-7, the V gene TRBV6-2 or TRBV6-3; a possible D gene is TRBD1 (5 bases). Trimming removed 6 bases at V and 1 base at J, with 10 bases between. The CDR3 contains 13 residues. CDR1 is MNHEY and CDR2 is SVGEGT in the germline V gene. The CDR3 protein is CASSGQGSYEQYF. The DNA of the CDR3 is TGTGCCAGCAGCGGACAAGGGTCCTACGAGCAGTACTTC.

The rearrangement joins TRBV7-9 to TRBJ1-4; D remains unclear. V lost 11 bases and J 10 bases, leaving 23 bases between the germline ends. Germline CDR1 is SEHNR and CDR2 is FQNEAQ (reference sequence). This CDR3 has 14 residues. The CDR3: CALRGGDNEGKLFF. The CDR3 DNA reads as TGTGCCTTACGAGGAGGCGATAATGAGGGAAAACTGTTTTTT.

The rearrangement uses TRBV7-9 and TRBJ2-7; 7 bases are a match to TRBD1. Germline trimming cut 0 bases from V and 7 bases from J; bases unmatched to any gene: 6. CDR3 length: 14 residues. Germline CDR1 reads SEHNR; CDR2 reads FQNEAQ (reference sequence). As DNA, the CDR3 is TGTGCCAGCAGCTTAGCAGAGGGGGCGCGTGAGCAGTACTTC. Translating it yields CASSLAEGAREQYF.

The chain has TRBV6-2 or TRBV6-3 and TRBJ2-1; TRBD2 aligns across 12 bases. The CDR3 runs 17 residues. With 5 bases clipped from V and 2 bases from J, the junction kept 7 bases outside the gene matches. CDR1 and CDR2 from the germline V gene are MNHEY and SVGEGT. The CDR3 DNA reads TGTGCCAGCAGTAGTCTAGCGGGAGGGGGAACCTACAATGAGCAGTTCTTC. Its protein is CASSSLAGGGTYNEQFF.

The chain is built from TRBV11-2 and TRBJ2-3; 8 nucleotides line up with TRBD2. This CDR3 contains 15 residues. The ends lost 5 bases at V and 3 bases at J; junction bases unmatched: 7. Germline V gene data show CDR1 as SGHAT and CDR2 as FQNNGV. The DNA for the CDR3 is TGTGCCAGCAGCCCTGGAGCGGGAGCTACAGATACGCAGTATTTT. It yields the protein CASSPGAGATDTQYF.

V usage is TRBV27 and J usage is TRBJ1-3, with D unresolved. Germline V gene lookup returns CDR1 MNHEY and CDR2 SMNVEV (reference sequence). The CDR3 extends over 14 amino acids. V gave up 5 bases and J gave up 3 bases, with 11 bases separating them. CDR3 DNA: TGTGCCAGCAGTGCTCAGGCGCTTGGAAACACCATATATTTT. Its protein product is CASSAQALGNTIYF.

In nucleotides, the CDR3 is TGTGCCAGCAGTGACGCAGACAGGGGCTCCTACAATGAGCAGTTCTTC. This gives the protein CASSDADRGSYNEQFF. The rearrangement joins TRBV6-4 to TRBJ2-1, with 8 bases that match TRBD1. Germline V gene lookup returns CDR1 MRHNA and CDR2 SNTAGT. CDR3 length: 16 residues. J was trimmed by 0 bases and V by 2 bases; bases with no gene match: 3.